This T cell receptor beta chain was sequenced in a study of spatial heterogeneity in lung cancer. On the study more broadly: Correlation of TCR transcript counts in tumor regions with a T cell module score from matched bulk RNA-seq was strong. For the average unique TCR and UMI combination, more than 9.5 occurrences appeared in raw reads. Study-wide results and caveats: Mutation counts in tumors were tracked by counts of expanded intratumoral alpha and beta TCRs.

V was clipped by 5 bases and J by 2 bases, with 6 bases between them. The CDR3 has 12 amino acids. Germline assignment: CDR1 DFQATT and CDR2 SNEGSKA (reference sequence). Time point of the sample: sample taken at primary tumor resection. Around 68 TRACERx patients with early, untreated non-small cell lung cancer donated samples. Tumor, nontumor lung or frozen PBMC supplied whole RNA that was sequenced unsorted. TCRdb used MiXCR to reprocess the 5' RACE reads, holding one entry per CDR3 protein. The sample carries approximately 6,800 distinct CDR3 sequences, 14% recorded once. Sample share makes this clonotype medium-sized. What it recognizes is unknown. This beta chain appears as a stray read in a library generated for alpha chains; its size is not informative.

J is TRBJ2-2 and V is TRBV20-1, with D unclear. The receptor's source is a male donor with early-stage non-small cell lung cancer. The source was lung tumor tissue, collected at surgery. CDR3 in DNA: TGCAGTGCTGGCCTAAACACCGGGGAGCTGTTTTTT. Its translation is CSAGLNTGELFF.